This T cell receptor (beta chain) comes out of a study of T cell responses to AZD1222 COVID-19 vaccine. General study findings and limits: Two doses of AZD1222 preceded a rise in Spike-specific TCR breadth and depth. Donors, mostly white British, included more females; clonal diversity was possibly underestimated. Targeting of unmutated variant regions was reportedly seen in nearly half of spike-specific TCRs.

About this clone: Its target is not known.

Second-dose schedules of about 4 or about 12 weeks were combined. The assay was immunoSEQ multiplex PCR, and TCRdb's table has in-frame clones only and misses some. This table has about 88,000 clones, approximately 90% appearing once. CDR1 is SEHNR, CDR2 FQNEAQ, per germline (reference sequence). J gave up 2 bases and V 2 bases, and 4 bases lay outside the gene matches. This CDR3 has 17 residues. This receptor was taken from an adult who received the AZD1222 COVID-19 vaccine. The sequencing used peripheral blood, collected 28 days after the second AZD1222 dose. The chain employs TRBV7-9 and TRBJ2-6; the match to TRBD1 covers 9 bases. The CDR3, as DNA: TGTGCCAGCAGCTTAAGGACAGGGGAGACTGGGGCCAACGTCCTGACTTTC. It encodes CASSLRTGETGANVLTF. The whole variable domain, filled in from reference TRBV7-9 and TRBJ2-6, reads DTGVSQNPRHKITKRGQNVTFRCDPISEHNRLYWYRQTLGQGPEFLTYFQNEAQLEKSRLLSDRFSAERPKGSFSTLEIQRTEQGDSAMYLCASSLRTGETGANVLTFGAGSRLTVL.